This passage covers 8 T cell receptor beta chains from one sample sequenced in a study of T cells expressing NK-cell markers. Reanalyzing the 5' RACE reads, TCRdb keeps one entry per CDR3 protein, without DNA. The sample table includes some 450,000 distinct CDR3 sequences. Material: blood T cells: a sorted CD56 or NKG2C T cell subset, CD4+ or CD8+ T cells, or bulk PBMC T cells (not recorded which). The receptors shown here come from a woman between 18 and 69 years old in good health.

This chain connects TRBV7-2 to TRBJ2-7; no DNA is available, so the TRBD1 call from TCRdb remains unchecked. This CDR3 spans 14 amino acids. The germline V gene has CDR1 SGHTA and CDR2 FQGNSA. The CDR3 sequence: CASSWDKLSYEQYF.

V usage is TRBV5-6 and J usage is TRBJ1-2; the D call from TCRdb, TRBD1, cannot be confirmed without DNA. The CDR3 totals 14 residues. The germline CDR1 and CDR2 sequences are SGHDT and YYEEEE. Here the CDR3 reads CASSLLRGAYGYTF.

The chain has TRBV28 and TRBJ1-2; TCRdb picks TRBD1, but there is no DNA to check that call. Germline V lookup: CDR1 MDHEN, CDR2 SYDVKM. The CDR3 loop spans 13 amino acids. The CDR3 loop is CASSSGHFYGYTF.

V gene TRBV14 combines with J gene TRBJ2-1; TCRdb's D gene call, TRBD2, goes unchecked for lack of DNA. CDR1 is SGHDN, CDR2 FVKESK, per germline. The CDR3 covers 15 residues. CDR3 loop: CASSQELASDYEQFF.

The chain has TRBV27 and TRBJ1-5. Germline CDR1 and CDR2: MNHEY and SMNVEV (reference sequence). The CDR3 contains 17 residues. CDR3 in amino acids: CASSLRREGGPNQPQHF.

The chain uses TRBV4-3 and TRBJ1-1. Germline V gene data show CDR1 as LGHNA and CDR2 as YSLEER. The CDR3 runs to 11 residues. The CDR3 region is CASSQEWEWGF.

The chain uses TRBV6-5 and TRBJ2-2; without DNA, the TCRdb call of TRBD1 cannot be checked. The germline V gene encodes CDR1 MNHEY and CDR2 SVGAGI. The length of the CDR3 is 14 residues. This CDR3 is CASSYLQGGRELFF.

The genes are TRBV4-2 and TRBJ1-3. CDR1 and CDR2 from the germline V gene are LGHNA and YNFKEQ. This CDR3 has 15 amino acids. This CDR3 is CASSQDPSERNTIYF.